This T cell receptor (beta chain) was recovered during a study of cytomegalovirus exposure and HLA in healthy donors. Study findings and constraints: Published work reported that the classifier diagnosed cytomegalovirus status with high specificity and sensitivity. It was found in a later analysis that first-cohort TCR clusters tended to co-occur in the 120 validation repertoires. Cytomegalovirus-associated TCR beta chains were listed, numbering 150 to 200.

As regards this clone: What it binds is unknown.

The donors were part of the validation cohort, which consisted of 120 subjects and was separate from the first cohort of under 750 subjects. The CDR3 contains 14 residues. The germline V and J ends were trimmed by 3 bases and 4 bases, with 12 bases remaining between them. The germline gives CDR1 SGHRS, CDR2 YFSETQ. TCRdb keeps only in-frame clones here, not all; method: immunoSEQ multiplex PCR. The repertoire holds about 200,000 clones, with more than 65% as singletons. The origin of this receptor is a woman in her twenties or thirties in good health and CMV-seropositive. The chain links TRBV5-1 to TRBJ2-3, with a weak D call TRBD2 (6 bases). Sample: PBMCs. The CDR3 protein is CASSSDTSPDTQYF. The DNA of the CDR3 is TGCGCCAGCAGCTCTGACACTAGCCCAGATACGCAGTATTTT.